This T cell receptor beta chain was recovered during a study of OX40 agonist ivuxolimab in advanced cancers. In the study overall: Patients were given ivuxolimab, an antibody that agonizes OX40 (CD134). Three patients showed partial responses: one hepatocellular carcinoma and two cutaneous melanoma cases. General study points: Dose levels from 0.1 to 3.0 mg/kg saw CD4+ and CD8+ blood T cells expand clonally by week 6. CD8+ T cells (on average) carried more expanded clones than CD4+ T cells.

Sequenced by immunoSEQ multiplex PCR; TCRdb stores in-frame clones only, minus some. The sample lists about 80,000 clones, more than 70% occurring once. The CDR3 loop spans 14 amino acids. The germline V gene encodes CDR1 SGHRS and CDR2 YFSETQ. V lost 2 bases to trimming and J lost 3 bases, with 9 bases between them. Concerning this clone itself: The antigen is not known.

Sample: CD4+ or CD8+ T cells sorted from blood, taken in a trial of the OX40 agonist ivuxolimab. The receptor comes from an adult with an advanced solid tumor such as melanoma, head and neck, liver or kidney cancer. This sequence joins TRBV5-1 and TRBJ2-4; a possible D gene is TRBD1 (5 bases). The CDR3 here is CASSFTQGKNIQYF. DNA for the CDR3: TGCGCCAGCAGCTTTACCCAGGGCAAAAACATTCAGTACTTC.